Following are 29 T cell receptor beta chains from one sample sequenced in a study of post-analysis software for immune sequencing data. No antigen has been assigned to these receptors. TCR beta cDNA libraries included unique molecular identifiers. MiXCR, applied by TCRdb to the PCR reads, yields one record per CDR3 protein. The profile covers hundreds of thousands of distinct CDR3 sequences, with about 60% appearing a single time and 11% taken by the ten largest. Study-wide results and caveats: The study found TRBV5-6, TRBV5-1 and TRBV20-1 among 4 or 5 TRBV segments more frequent in patients than controls.

Sequenced sample: blood. The origin of the receptors is a girl aged 2-15 years with multiple sclerosis.

The rearrangement joins TRBV10-3 to TRBJ2-7; maybe TRBD1 (5 bases). Trimming removed 0 bases at V and 5 bases at J, with 14 bases between. This CDR3 is built from 15 residues. CDR1 and CDR2 from the germline V gene are ENHRY and SYGVKD. The CDR3 DNA is TGTGCCATCAGTGAGTCGAAGGGCAGGGTCCACGAGCAGTACTTC. Its translation: CAISESKGRVHEQYF.

This clonotype was seen a handful of times. The chain is built from TRBV5-1 and TRBJ2-1, with 13 bases matching TRBD2. CDR1 and CDR2 (germline): SGHRS, YFSETQ. This CDR3 comprises 15 residues. V lost 0 bases and J lost 9; bases outside the gene matches: 3. The CDR3 here is CASSLGTSGRGEQFF. The CDR3 DNA follows: TGCGCCAGCAGCTTGGGTACTAGCGGGAGGGGTGAGCAGTTCTTC.

The CDR3 region has the DNA TGCAGCGTTGACGGCGGGGAGGTGGAGACCCAGTACTTC. Residues: CSVDGGEVETQYF. The chain uses TRBV29-1 and TRBJ2-5; maybe TRBD2 (6 bases). The CDR3 loop spans 13 amino acids. The V and J ends lost 3 bases and 5 bases respectively, with 13 bases between them. CDR1 and CDR2 from the germline V gene are SQVTM and ANQGSEA.

The chain couples TRBV7-2 to TRBJ2-3; D gene uncertain. The CDR3 has 15 amino acids. V lost 2 bases and J 6 bases, leaving 15 bases between the germline ends. The germline V gene has CDR1 SGHTA and CDR2 FQGNSA. CDR3 DNA sequence: TGTGCCAGCAGCTTACGGGCGCAGGATACGGATACGCAGTATTTT. This translates into CASSLRAQDTDTQYF.

This clonotype was counted a few times. The V and J genes are TRBV24-1 and TRBJ2-1, with D possibly TRBD1 on 6 matching bases. There are 17 residues in the CDR3. Germline V lookup: CDR1 KGHDR, CDR2 SFDVKD. V was clipped by 1 base and J by 0 bases, with 12 bases between them. DNA of the CDR3: TGTGCCACCAGTGATTTCAGGACAGCTAGCTCCTACAATGAGCAGTTCTTC. Translating gives CATSDFRTASSYNEQFF.

V and J are TRBV6-4 and TRBJ2-5; a possible D gene is TRBD1 (6 bases). V was clipped by 3 bases and J by 4 bases, with 12 bases between them. In germline, CDR1 is MRHNA, CDR2 SNTAGT. The CDR3 is 14 residues long. CDR3 protein: CASSEAPGAETQYF. CDR3 DNA sequence: TGTGCCAGCAGTGAAGCCCCAGGGGCAGAGACCCAGTACTTC.

The gene calls are TRBV28 and TRBJ1-1; weak D call: TRBD1 (5 bases). V was pared by 6 bases and J by 0 bases, with 14 bases between. The germline CDR1 and CDR2 sequences are MDHEN and SYDVKM. The CDR3 loop spans 15 amino acids. The CDR3 reads CASSPSDSLNTEAFF. The CDR3 DNA follows: TGTGCCAGCAGCCCTTCCGACAGCCTGAACACTGAAGCTTTCTTT.

The gene calls are TRBV6-8 and TRBJ2-7; 8 bases are a match to TRBD1. CDR3 length: 16 amino acids. CDR1 and CDR2 (germline): MNHGY, SAAAGT. Germline trimming cut 4 bases from V and 3 bases from J; bases unmatched to any gene: 11. The DNA of the CDR3 is TGTGCCAGCAGTTTACAGGGCAGGGGGCCCTACTACGAGCAGTACTTC. Its protein product is CASSLQGRGPYYEQYF.

This clonotype was observed once. This sequence joins TRBV5-5 and TRBJ1-1, with D perhaps TRBD1 (6 bases). The germline CDR1 and CDR2 sequences are SGHKS and YYEKEE (reference sequence). The V end lost 5 bases, the J end lost 1 base, and 24 bases lay between the germline ends. This CDR3 has 18 amino acids. DNA of the CDR3: TGTGCCAGCAGTTATACCGGACAGCGGATTGGTGGGAACACTGAAGCTTTCTTT. Translated, it gives CASSYTGQRIGGNTEAFF. The variable domain in full, completed from reference TRBV5-5 and TRBJ1-1, reads DAGVTQSPTHLIKTRGQQVTLRCSPISGHKSVSWYQQVLGQGPQFIFQYYEKEERGRGNFPDRFSARQFPNYSSELNVNALLLGDSALYLCASSYTGQRIGGNTEAFFGQGTRLTVV.

V gene TRBV4-3 combines with J gene TRBJ2-1, with 9 bases matching TRBD2. Germline CDR1 LGHNA, CDR2 YSLEER. This CDR3 comprises 16 residues. V lost 4 bases and J lost 5; bases outside the gene matches: 9. The CDR3 is CASSPYAGGGHNEQFF. CDR3 DNA: TGCGCCAGCAGCCCATATGCGGGGGGGGGTCACAATGAGCAGTTCTTC.

V and J are TRBV20-1 and TRBJ2-7, with a weak D call TRBD2 (5 bases). The V gene's germline CDR1 is DFQATT and CDR2 SNEGSKA (reference sequence). Trimming stripped 2 bases from V and 5 bases from J, with 13 bases between. The CDR3 spans 13 residues. The CDR3 spells CSARNGVENEQYF. CDR3 bases: TGCAGTGCTAGAAACGGGGTAGAGAACGAGCAGTACTTC.

This clonotype was observed once. The V and J genes are TRBV29-1 and TRBJ1-2, with D maybe TRBD1 (5 bases). V was shortened by 1 base and J by 7 bases, with 10 bases between the two germline ends. Germline V gives CDR1 SQVTM, CDR2 ANQGSEA. The CDR3 covers 12 residues. The CDR3, as DNA: TGCAGCGTTGAAGGACAGAATCTTGGCTACACCTTC. Translating gives CSVEGQNLGYTF.

The V and J genes are TRBV29-1 and TRBJ2-5, with D perhaps matching TRBD1 (6 bases). Judging by the DNA end, TRBJ2-7 fits better; the J call may be wrong. This CDR3 has 14 residues. The germline CDR1 and CDR2 sequences are SQVTM and ANQGSEA. The CDR3 reads CSVPQGPRIDEQYF. The DNA for the CDR3 is TGCAGCGTCCCACAGGGTCCTAGGATAGACGAGCAGTACTTC.

Notes on this clonotype: Compared with germline, one end of the junction differs, possibly owing to a read error. The chain combines TRBV12-5 with TRBJ1-1, with 9 bases aligning to TRBD1. The germline V gene encodes CDR1 LGHNT and CDR2 FRNRAP. The CDR3 consists of 13 residues. CDR3 residues: CASGRDRDTEAFF. CDR3 DNA sequence: TGCGCTAGTGGCCGGGACAGGGACACTGAAGCTTTCTTT.

The chain uses TRBV18 and TRBJ2-1, with D possibly matching TRBD1 (5 bases). CDR3 length: 13 amino acids. The V gene lost 0 bases and the J gene lost 5 bases, with 5 bases spanning the gap. From germline, CDR1 is KGHSH and CDR2 LQKENI. The CDR3 loop reads CASSPPTDNEQFF. DNA of the CDR3: TGTGCCAGCTCACCACCGACAGACAATGAGCAGTTCTTC. The variable domain in full, with the rest retrieved from reference TRBV18 and TRBJ2-1, is NAGVMQNPRHLVRRRGQEARLRCSPMKGHSHVYWYRQLPEEGLKFMVYLQKENIIDESGMPKERFSAEFPKEGPSILRIQQVVRGDSAAYFCASSPPTDNEQFFGPGTRLTVL.

For this clonotype: A junction end diverges from the germline sequence, so it may reflect a read error. The chain links TRBV4-1 to TRBJ2-7; 7 positions agree with TRBD2. The CDR3 contains 14 residues. The germline gives CDR1 MGHRA, CDR2 YSYEKL. The CDR3 coding sequence is TGCGCCAGCAGTCGCTCAGCGGGATCCTGCGAGCAGTACTTC. Translated, it gives CASSRSAGSCEQYF.

This clonotype has a handful of counts. The chain has TRBV20-1 and TRBJ2-4; 7 bases fit TRBD1. The CDR3 consists of 16 residues. With 0 bases clipped from V and 0 bases from J, the junction kept 5 bases outside the gene matches. CDR1 and CDR2 from the germline V gene are DFQATT and SNEGSKA (reference sequence). CDR3 bases: TGCAGTGCTAGAGAAGACAGGGCCCTAGCCAAAAACATTCAGTACTTC. It encodes CSAREDRALAKNIQYF.

J is TRBJ1-1 and V is TRBV29-1; D not certain. CDR3 length: 12 amino acids. Trimming pared 0 bases from V and 6 bases from J, leaving 8 bases between. Germline V gene data show CDR1 as SQVTM and CDR2 as ANQGSEA. This CDR3 reads CSVEDPPPEAFF. The CDR3 bases are TGCAGCGTTGAAGATCCCCCTCCTGAAGCTTTCTTT.

CDR3 DNA sequence: TGCAGTGCTAGAACAGCGGGAGCGGGAAAGACCCAGTACTTC. Amino acids: CSARTAGAGKTQYF. The chain recombines TRBV20-1 with TRBJ2-4, with TRBD2 matching over 8 bases. The DNA end favors TRBJ2-5, so the J call may be wrong. Germline CDR1 is DFQATT and CDR2 is SNEGSKA (reference sequence). The CDR3 runs 14 residues.

The rearrangement joins TRBV5-6 to TRBJ2-4, with D perhaps TRBD2 (6 bases). Between the trimmed V and J ends, which lost 2 bases and 0 bases, there was a span of 12 bases. CDR3 size: 16 residues. The V gene's germline CDR1 is SGHDT and CDR2 YYEEEE. In DNA form, the CDR3 reads TGTGCCAGCAGCTTATGGGGGGTTTTAGCCAAAAACATTCAGTACTTC. Encoded protein: CASSLWGVLAKNIQYF.

The chain joins TRBV7-9 to TRBJ1-1; weak D call: TRBD1 (5 bases). The CDR3 runs 14 residues. V was trimmed by 5 bases and J by 1 base, leaving 11 bases between them. Germline-derived CDR1 and CDR2 are SEHNR and FQNEAQ (reference sequence). The CDR3 protein is CASSRGRENTEAFF. For the CDR3, the DNA is TGTGCCAGCAGCCGGGGACGGGAGAACACTGAAGCTTTCTTT.

The V and J genes are TRBV25-1 and TRBJ1-2; D not resolved. This CDR3 has 11 amino acids. The germline V gene has CDR1 MGHDK and CDR2 SYGVNS. V gave up 3 bases and J gave up 6 bases, with 5 bases separating them. The CDR3 nucleotides are TGTGCCAGCAGTGAGGCGCATGGCTACACCTTC. Its translation is CASSEAHGYTF.

In its sample, this clonotype was seen a few times. The chain uses TRBV10-3 and TRBJ2-1, with a tentative D call TRBD1 (6 bases). In germline, CDR1 is ENHRY, CDR2 SYGVKD. Deletions cut 10 bases from V and 2 bases from J, with 9 bases between. The CDR3 covers 12 residues. The CDR3 DNA reads TGTGCCACCGGACAGACCTACAATGAGCAGTTCTTC. Translation: CATGQTYNEQFF.

The chain recombines TRBV6-5 with TRBJ2-3, with no clear D. Between the trimmed V and J ends, which lost 8 bases and 2 bases, there was a span of 14 bases. The CDR3 loop spans 14 amino acids. Per the germline V gene, CDR1 is MNHEY and CDR2 is SVGAGI. DNA of the CDR3: TGTGCCAGCGGAATTCGGCAGCACACAGATACGCAGTATTTT. Translated, it gives CASGIRQHTDTQYF.

V usage is TRBV29-1 and J usage is TRBJ2-5; a weak D match, TRBD2 (6 bases). The germline V and J ends were trimmed by 6 bases and 5 bases, with 13 bases remaining between them. Germline V lookup: CDR1 SQVTM, CDR2 ANQGSEA. The CDR3 spans 12 residues. CDR3 amino acids: CSVLVGGETQYF. The CDR3 region has the DNA TGCAGCGTCCTGGTGGGGGGTGAGACCCAGTACTTC.

J is TRBJ2-1 and V is TRBV4-1; a possible D gene is TRBD2 (6 bases). The V gene's germline CDR1 is MGHRA and CDR2 YSYEKL. This CDR3 is built from 16 residues. V lost 5 bases, J lost 1 base, and 15 bases lay in between. CDR3 sequence: CASSTTWGVSYNEQFF. CDR3 DNA sequence: TGCGCCAGCAGCACGACTTGGGGGGTATCCTACAATGAGCAGTTCTTC.

This chain uses TRBV5-1 with TRBJ2-7; 8 bases match TRBD2. The J segment lost 6 bases and the V segment lost 0 bases, leaving 5 bases of the junction unmatched. The length of the CDR3 is 14 residues. Germline values: CDR1 SGHRS, CDR2 YFSETQ. CDR3 amino acids: CASSLAGGAFEQYF. As DNA, the CDR3 is TGCGCCAGCAGCTTGGCGGGGGGGGCCTTCGAGCAGTACTTC.

V usage is TRBV20-1 and J usage is TRBJ2-3; TRBD2 is a possible D gene (5 bases). Germline CDR1 is DFQATT and CDR2 is SNEGSKA (reference sequence). This CDR3 is built from 15 residues. V shed 8 bases and J shed 1 base, with 19 bases lying between them. CDR3 in amino acids: CSSTLARFGTDTQYF. The CDR3 region has the DNA TGCAGTTCAACCCTAGCTCGGTTCGGCACAGATACGCAGTATTTT.

V gene TRBV7-8 combines with J gene TRBJ2-5; D tentatively fits TRBD1 or TRBD2 (5 bases each). The CDR3 has 15 residues. Germline CDR1 and CDR2: SGHVS and FQNEAQ. The V end lost 5 bases, the J end lost 11 bases, and 24 bases lay between the germline ends. In DNA, the CDR3 is TGTGCCAGCAGCCAAGGGCCCGAGGGGAGCGACGTGCAGTACTTC. Translating it yields CASSQGPEGSDVQYF.